This T cell receptor beta chain was recovered during a study of human T cells and chemical hapten exposure. The overall study: DPC at 2% was the sensitizing agent, placed on roughly 2 cm by roughly 2 cm of upper inner arm skin.

The CDR3 runs 14 residues. CDR1 is LNHNV, CDR2 YYDKDF, per germline (reference sequence). With 6 bases removed from V and 2 bases from J, the gap between germline ends came to 12 bases. Sample time point: patch test 2, 6 weeks after DPC sensitization. As for treatment: therapeutic diphenylcyclopropenone sensitization with weekly scalp DPC. TCRdb passed the RACE reads through MiXCR, listing each CDR3 protein once. This sample carries under 85,000 distinct CDR3 sequences, under 13% of them seen once, and the ten largest clones take roughly 6.8%. The material was whole blood, obtained in connection with sensitization to the hapten diphenylcyclopropenone (DPC). The TCR originated in a woman in her fifties or sixties with alopecia areata. Some clones in this sample may be carry-over from other donors' samples. This sequence joins TRBV15 and TRBJ2-3; tentatively, D is TRBD2 (6 bases). The CDR3 loop is CATRPGLNTDTQYF. CDR3 nucleotide sequence: TGTGCCACCAGGCCGGGACTTAACACAGATACGCAGTATTTT.